Below, 16 T cell receptor beta chains from the same sample are listed, as sequenced in a study of T cells in Graves' hyperthyroidism and ophthalmopathy. From RNA transcripts, TCR beta CDR3 regions were amplified. Using the HTBI primer set, a first-round RT-PCR was run on the TCR CDR3. TCRdb re-derived calls from the multiplex PCR reads in MiXCR, one entry per CDR3 protein. Counted here are a few hundred thousand distinct CDR3 sequences, about a sixth occurring once; the ten biggest clones make up over 35%. Sequenced: blood. The receptors derive from a man in his forties or fifties with Graves' hyperthyroidism.

This clonotype was seen at least ten times. The gene calls are TRBV20-1 and TRBJ2-7; the D is unclear. Germline loops: CDR1 DFQATT, CDR2 SNEGSKA (reference sequence). Deletions cut 0 bases from V and 3 bases from J, with 21 bases between. There are 17 residues in the CDR3. CDR3 sequence: CSARDHPSGLPNYEQYF. DNA of the CDR3: TGCAGTGCTAGAGATCACCCTTCTGGCCTACCAAACTACGAGCAGTACTTC.

In regard to this clonotype: A junction end diverges from the germline sequence, so it may reflect a read error. This chain connects TRBV7-2 to TRBJ1-1, with a tentative D call TRBD1 (5 bases). The germline CDR1 and CDR2 sequences are SGHTA and FQGNSA. The CDR3 is 16 residues long. In DNA, the CDR3 is TGTGCCAGCAGCCTTACCGGGACGGACATGAACACTGAAGCTCTCTTT. Its translation: CASSLTGTDMNTEALF.

This clonotype was recorded many times. The chain joins TRBV12-3 or TRBV12-4 to TRBJ1-4; no definite D call. The CDR3 runs 17 residues. V was trimmed by 2 bases and J by 7 bases, leaving 20 bases between them. The CDR3 coding sequence is TGTGCCAGCAGTTTAATAGCCCCCGTGGCAGGCAGTGAAAAACTGTTTTTT. Its translation is CASSLIAPVAGSEKLFF.

With regard to this clonotype: A much larger clone sits a single nucleotide away, making a read error possible. Here the CDR3 omits its conserved ending phenylalanine or tryptophan, so a read error is the likely source. Written as DNA, the CDR3 is TGTGCCAGCAGTATCCCCCCGGGCCTGGGGAACACTGAAGCTTTCTCT. This encodes CASSIPPGLGNTEAFS. V is TRBV6-1 and J is TRBJ1-1; D gene unclear. This CDR3 has 16 residues. In germline, CDR1 is MNHNS, CDR2 SASEGT. V was shortened by 5 bases and J by 1 base, with 17 bases between the two germline ends.

This clonotype was observed many times. The junction departs from germline at one end; a sequencing error may be responsible. The chain combines TRBV7-7 with TRBJ2-3; 7 bases are a match to TRBD1. This CDR3 spans 13 amino acids. CDR1 is SSHAT, CDR2 FNYEAQ, per germline (reference sequence). CDR3 DNA: TGTGCTAGCAGCTTAGGTCGACAGGGTACGCAGTATTTT. This gives the protein CASSLGRQGTQYF.

Comment on this clonotype: A much larger clone sits a single nucleotide away, making a read error possible. V gene TRBV29-1 combines with J gene TRBJ2-5; D may be TRBD1 or TRBD2 (5 bases each). This CDR3 is 11 amino acids long. CDR1 is SQVTM, CDR2 ANQGSEA, per germline. Trimming cost V 3 bases and J 9 bases, with 11 bases left between them. CDR3 in DNA: TGCAGCGTTGACAGGGACGAGGCCCAGTACTTC. This sequence encodes CSVDRDEAQYF.

This clonotype has ten or more counts. This chain uses TRBV28 with TRBJ2-7; D remains unclear. V was cut by 7 bases and J by 4 bases, with 14 bases left in between. The CDR3 contains 13 residues. Per germline, CDR1 MDHEN and CDR2 SYDVKM. In DNA form, the CDR3 reads TGTGCCAGCAAGAATGTTCTTCTTTACGAGCAGTACTTC. Protein sequence: CASKNVLLYEQYF.

This clonotype occurred a few times. The chain employs TRBV6-1 and TRBJ1-5; tentatively, D is TRBD1 (6 bases). CDR3 length: 18 residues. V gave up 6 bases and J gave up 1 base, with 22 bases separating them. The germline gives CDR1 MNHNS, CDR2 SASEGT. The CDR3 loop reads CASRKPTGTGLSNQPQHF. In DNA, the CDR3 is TGTGCCAGCAGGAAGCCAACAGGGACGGGGTTAAGCAATCAGCCCCAGCATTTT.

This clonotype was observed at least ten times. The chain combines TRBV6-2 or TRBV6-3 with TRBJ2-7, with D perhaps TRBD2 (7 bases). Per germline, CDR1 MNHEY and CDR2 SVGEGT. V was trimmed by 8 bases and J by 0 bases, leaving 14 bases between them. The CDR3 has 14 residues. The CDR3, as DNA: TGTGCCAGCGCAAGGGGGGGAAGCTCCTACGAGCAGTACTTC. Protein: CASARGGSSYEQYF.

Many counts were recorded for this clonotype. V usage is TRBV5-1 and J usage is TRBJ2-7; the match to TRBD1 covers 12 bases. Germline CDR1 SGHRS, CDR2 YFSETQ. J gave up 6 bases and V 4 bases, and 8 bases lay outside the gene matches. The length of the CDR3 is 15 residues. The CDR3 reads CASSPPGTGGGEQYF. The CDR3 nucleotides read TGCGCCAGCAGCCCGCCAGGGACAGGGGGCGGCGAGCAGTACTTC.

This clonotype was observed at least ten times. The rearrangement links TRBV20-1 to TRBJ2-3; 7 bases map to TRBD2. In germline, CDR1 is DFQATT, CDR2 SNEGSKA (reference sequence). With 5 bases clipped from V and 4 bases from J, the junction kept 6 bases outside the gene matches. The CDR3 runs 13 residues. DNA of the CDR3: TGCAGTGCTCACCCGGGGAGGGCAGATACGCAGTATTTT. This codes for CSAHPGRADTQYF.

This clonotype has at least ten counts. This chain links TRBV7-2 with TRBJ2-1; no definite D call. V was cut by 4 bases and J by 5 bases, with 9 bases left in between. This CDR3 region has 13 residues. The germline V gene has CDR1 SGHTA and CDR2 FQGNSA. DNA for the CDR3: TGTGCCAGCAGCTCGCGAAGCAACAATGAGCAGTTCTTC. Translation gives CASSSRSNNEQFF.

This clonotype was counted only a few times. This chain joins TRBV5-6 and TRBJ1-3; D is undetermined. The CDR3 has 15 residues. The germline gives CDR1 SGHDT, CDR2 YYEEEE. V was pared by 0 bases and J by 8 bases, with 15 bases between. The DNA for the CDR3 is TGTGCCAGCAGCTTGGCCGTCCAGACCACGGACACCATATATTTT. It encodes CASSLAVQTTDTIYF.

V usage is TRBV5-8 and J usage is TRBJ1-6; 7 bases map to TRBD1. V lost 5 bases, J lost 10 bases, and 9 bases stayed unmatched. The CDR3 has 14 amino acids. Germline-derived CDR1 and CDR2 are SGHTS and YDEGEE. The DNA of the CDR3 is TGTGCCAGCAGAAGGGGGCAGGGACTATCACCCCTCCACTTT. Amino acid sequence: CASRRGQGLSPLHF.

This clonotype has a count of ten or more. CDR3 sequence reads: CASSVIAESSYEQYF. The CDR3 DNA reads as TGTGCCAGCAGCGTTATAGCGGAGAGCTCCTACGAGCAGTACTTC. The genes are TRBV7-2 and TRBJ2-7; tentative D call: TRBD2 (6 bases). Trimming pared 5 bases from V and 0 bases from J, leaving 14 bases between. The CDR3 spans 15 residues. Germline assignment: CDR1 SGHTA and CDR2 FQGNSA.

There are many counts of this clonotype. The V call is TRBV6-2 or TRBV6-3, the J call TRBJ2-1; 7 bases are a match to TRBD2. Germline values: CDR1 MNHEY, CDR2 SVGEGT. V was clipped by 8 bases and J by 6 bases; unmatched bases: 7. The CDR3 is 13 residues long. CDR3 protein: CASGPSGGNEQFF. For the CDR3, the DNA is TGTGCCAGCGGACCATCGGGAGGCAATGAGCAGTTCTTC.